This entry concerns a single T cell receptor (beta chain). The PCR had 60 Vbeta and 13 Jbeta primers. Assay: immunoSEQ multiplex PCR; the TCRdb copy retains only in-frame clones and omits some. The sample carries some 120,000 clones, over 65% recorded once. This sample is drawn from a study of cytomegalovirus exposure and HLA in healthy donors. Trimming removed 0 bases from V and 6 bases from J, with 14 bases in between. Germline CDR1 reads LNHNV; CDR2 reads YYDKDF (reference sequence). The CDR3 contains 15 residues. The source is a woman aged 25 to 45 in good health and CMV-seronegative. The chain joins TRBV15 to TRBJ1-2; D might be TRBD1 (5 bases). The sequencing input was PBMCs. The CDR3 here is CATSRDIQDRNGYTF. In DNA form, the CDR3 reads TGTGCCACCAGCAGAGATATACAGGACCGCAATGGCTACACCTTC.